A selection of T cell receptor beta chains follows, all from one sample in a study of T cells in Graves' hyperthyroidism and ophthalmopathy. TCRdb processed the multiplex PCR reads anew with MiXCR; each CDR3 protein has one entry. The sample contains some 690,000 distinct CDR3 sequences, 17% of which appear only once. Input material: blood. The source is a man aged 45 to 65 with Graves' hyperthyroidism. Both conserved end residues are part of each CDR3. The D gene is left open where the match is weak. Only part of the rows carry a size: once, few, many, or a class if the clone is expanded.

clone_size	v_call	d_call	j_call	cdr3_aa	cdr3_nt
few	TRBV5-1	TRBD2	TRBJ2-7	CASSLGHSGTFSYEQYF	TGCGCCAGCAGCTTGGGTCATAGCGGGACTTTCTCCTACGAGCAGTACTTC
few	TRBV6-1	.	TRBJ2-3	CAMQSWGGGTDTQYF	TGTGCCATGCAATCGTGGGGAGGAGGGACAGATACGCAGTATTTT
.	TRBV29-1	.	TRBJ2-1	CSVEKGYELRSSGNEQFF	TGCAGCGTTGAAAAGGGTTATGAACTCCGATCCTCGGGCAATGAGCAGTTCTTC
.	TRBV20-1	.	TRBJ2-3	CSAKRGADTQYF	TGCAGTGCTAAACGGGGCGCAGATACGCAGTATTTT
many	TRBV27	TRBD1	TRBJ2-7	CASSLGTGAEQYF	TGTGCCAGCAGTTTAGGGACAGGGGCCGAGCAGTACTTC
many	TRBV7-9	.	TRBJ1-3	CASSAPEGGTISGNTIYF	TGTGCCAGCAGCGCCCCAGAGGGAGGGACGATCTCTGGAAACACCATATATTTT
many	TRBV10-3	TRBD2	TRBJ2-3	CAISDPRLAASTDTQYF	TGTGCCATCAGTGACCCTCGACTAGCAGCTAGCACAGATACGCAGTATTTT
many	TRBV6-1	TRBD1	TRBJ2-5	CASSQFRDRQETQYF	TGTGCCAGCAGTCAATTTAGGGACAGACAAGAGACCCAGTACTTC
.	TRBV24-1	TRBD2	TRBJ2-5	CATSDFSALGGSRETQYF	TGTGCCACCAGTGATTTCTCCGCCCTGGGCGGGAGTCGAGAGACCCAGTACTTC
few	TRBV30	.	TRBJ2-7	CAWRYGPTYEQYF	TGTGCCTGGAGATACGGGCCTACCTACGAGCAGTACTTC
.	TRBV3-1	.	TRBJ1-1	CASSPFGGLTEAFF	TGTGCCAGCAGCCCCTTTGGGGGGCTCACTGAAGCTTTCTTT
many	TRBV30	.	TRBJ2-5	CAWSPGAQETQYF	TGTGCCTGGTCGCCGGGGGCCCAAGAGACCCAGTACTTC
many	TRBV7-2	.	TRBJ2-5	CASSLELTGETQYF	TGTGCCAGCAGCTTAGAACTAACTGGGGAGACCCAGTACTTC
.	TRBV29-1	.	TRBJ2-3	CSVDRVPTDTQYF	TGCAGCGTTGACAGGGTCCCCACAGATACGCAGTATTTT
few	TRBV9	.	TRBJ1-2	CASSAGDRYGYTF	TGTGCCAGCAGCGCAGGGGATCGCTATGGCTACACCTTC
many	TRBV20-1	.	TRBJ2-7	CSARYRGEQYF	TGCAGTGCTAGGTACCGGGGGGAGCAGTACTTC
many	TRBV7-2	.	TRBJ2-2	CASSLPSGELFF	TGTGCCAGCAGCCTACCTTCCGGGGAGCTGTTTTTT
many	TRBV20-1	.	TRBJ2-6	CSARVASGANVLTF	TGCAGTGCTAGAGTGGCCTCTGGGGCCAACGTCCTGACTTTC